Sequencing of this TCR beta chain was carried out in a study of breast tumors, draining lymph nodes, adjacent tissues. MiXCR, applied by TCRdb to the multiplex PCR reads, yields one record per CDR3 protein. The data hold approximately 100,000 distinct CDR3 sequences, with about 20% observed a single time. The lymph nodes were axillary draining lymph nodes from breast cancer patients. Findings of the study overall: The lymph node origin of tumor T cells was framed as consistent with a hypothesis, not demonstrated.

With regard to this clonotype: What it binds is not known.

Germline V lookup: CDR1 MGHRA, CDR2 YSYEKL. The length of the CDR3 is 18 residues. Losses at the gene ends were 1 base for V and 5 bases for J; bases not matched to a gene: 10. Sequencing input: axillary lymph node tissue. The rearrangement links TRBV4-1 to TRBJ2-7; 14 bases are a match to TRBD2. The receptor comes from a female donor with breast cancer. Some clones in this sample may be carry-over from other donors' samples. The CDR3 DNA reads TGCGCCAGCAGCCAAGTTCCCGGGACTAGCGGGGGTTTCGACGAGCAGTACTTC. Translating it yields CASSQVPGTSGGFDEQYF.